This entry features one TCR beta chain sequence. Measured with immunoSEQ multiplex PCR; TCRdb has only the in-frame clones, and not every one. The sample lists roughly 65,000 clones; roughly 80% were seen once. The data derive from a study of blood T cell repertoires in COVID-19. In the study overall: Acute and convalescent COVID-19 samples came from the United States, Italy and Spain. Sources were T cells, B-cell-depleted T cells, or PBMCs; the material itself was cDNA or gDNA.

Germline V CDR1 and CDR2: MNHNS, SASEGT. V was cut by 3 bases and J by 3 bases, with 11 bases left in between. The CDR3 is made up of 14 amino acids. The sequence was obtained from a human donor in a cohort sampled during active COVID-19. This rearrangement joins TRBV6-1 to TRBJ1-1, with D possibly being TRBD1 (6 bases). Sequencing input: peripheral blood. The CDR3 is CASSDEGVDTEAFF. DNA of the CDR3: TGTGCCAGCAGTGATGAGGGGGTCGACACTGAAGCTTTCTTT.